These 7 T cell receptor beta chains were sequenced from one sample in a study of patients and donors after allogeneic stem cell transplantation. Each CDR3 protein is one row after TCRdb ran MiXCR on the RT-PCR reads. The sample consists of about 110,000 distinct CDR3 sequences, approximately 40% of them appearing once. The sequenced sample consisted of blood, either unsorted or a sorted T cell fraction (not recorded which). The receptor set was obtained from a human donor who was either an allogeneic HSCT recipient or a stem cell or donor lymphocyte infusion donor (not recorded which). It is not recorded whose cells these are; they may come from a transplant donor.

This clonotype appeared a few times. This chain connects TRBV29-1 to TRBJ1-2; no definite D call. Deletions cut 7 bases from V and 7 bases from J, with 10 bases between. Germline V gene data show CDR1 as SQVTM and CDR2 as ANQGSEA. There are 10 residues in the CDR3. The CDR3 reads CSAGEAGYTF. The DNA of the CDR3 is TGCAGCGCGGGAGAGGCTGGCTACACCTTC.

The CDR3 is CSARYRGNTEAFF. The CDR3 bases are TGCAGTGCTAGATACAGGGGAAACACTGAAGCTTTCTTT. The chain couples TRBV20-1 to TRBJ1-1; the match to TRBD1 covers 7 bases. Trimming removed 2 bases from V and 2 bases from J; junction bases left unmatched: 2. Germline V gene sequence: CDR1 DFQATT, CDR2 SNEGSKA (reference sequence). The CDR3 is 13 residues long.

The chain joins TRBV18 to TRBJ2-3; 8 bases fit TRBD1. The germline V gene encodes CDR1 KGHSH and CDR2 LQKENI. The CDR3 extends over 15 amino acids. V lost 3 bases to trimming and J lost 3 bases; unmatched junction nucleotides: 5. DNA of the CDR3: TGTGCCAGCTCACCCTCCAGGGGGCTTACAGATACGCAGTATTTT. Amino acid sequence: CASSPSRGLTDTQYF.

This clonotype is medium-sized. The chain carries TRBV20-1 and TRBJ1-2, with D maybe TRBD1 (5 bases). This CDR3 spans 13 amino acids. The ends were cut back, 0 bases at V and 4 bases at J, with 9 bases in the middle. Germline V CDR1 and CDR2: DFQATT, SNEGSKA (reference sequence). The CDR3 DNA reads TGCAGTGCTAGAGAGGTCGGGGGCTATGGCTACACCTTC. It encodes CSAREVGGYGYTF.

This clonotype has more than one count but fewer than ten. The CDR3, as DNA: TGTGCCAGCAGCTTACAGGGACTTAACACAGATACGCAGTATTTT. Residues: CASSLQGLNTDTQYF. V usage is TRBV11-2 and J usage is TRBJ2-3; tentative D call: TRBD2 (6 bases). Trimming stripped 2 bases from V and 2 bases from J, with 11 bases between. The germline gives CDR1 SGHAT, CDR2 FQNNGV. The CDR3 loop spans 15 amino acids.

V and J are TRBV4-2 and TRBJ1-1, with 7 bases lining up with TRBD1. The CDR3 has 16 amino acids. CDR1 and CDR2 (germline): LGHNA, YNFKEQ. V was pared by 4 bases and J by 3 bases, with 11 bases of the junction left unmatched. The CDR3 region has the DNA TGTGCCAGCAGCCCGGGACAGACCGTTCGACACACTGAAGCTTTCTTT. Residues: CASSPGQTVRHTEAFF.

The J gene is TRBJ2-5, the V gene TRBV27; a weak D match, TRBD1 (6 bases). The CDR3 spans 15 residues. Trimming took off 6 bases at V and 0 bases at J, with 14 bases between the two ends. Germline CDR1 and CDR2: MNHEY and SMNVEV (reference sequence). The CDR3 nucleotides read TGTGCCAGCAGGGTCGACAGGTTGTACCAAGAGACCCAGTACTTC. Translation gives CASRVDRLYQETQYF.